These 24 T cell receptor beta chains share one sample of origin, sequenced in a study of blood T cell repertoires in COVID-19. Sequenced by immunoSEQ multiplex PCR; TCRdb stores in-frame clones only, minus some. Of 70,000 to 75,000 clones in the sample, roughly four fifths were seen once. The material sequenced was peripheral blood. The source is a woman aged 55 to 70 with acute or convalescent COVID-19.

This chain uses TRBV7-9 with TRBJ1-2, with D tentatively TRBD1 (5 bases). The CDR3 runs 14 residues. CDR1 is SEHNR, CDR2 FQNEAQ, per germline (reference sequence). Trimming took off 5 bases at V and 3 bases at J, with 13 bases between the two ends. CDR3 bases: TGTGCCAGCAGCCCATCGGCAGGGTACTATGGCTACACCTTC. Translating gives CASSPSAGYYGYTF.

This chain uses TRBV12-3 or TRBV12-4 with TRBJ1-3; D call uncertain. Trimming removed 2 bases at V and 4 bases at J, with 3 bases between. This CDR3 has 12 residues. The CDR3 nucleotides are TGTGCCAGCAGTTTACTCGGAAACACCATATATTTT. The encoded protein is CASSLLGNTIYF.

The chain is built from TRBV27 and TRBJ2-7; 12 nucleotides agree with TRBD2. Trimming removed 3 bases from V and 1 base from J; junction bases left unmatched: 1. CDR1 MNHEY and CDR2 SMNVEV come from the germline V gene (reference sequence). The length of the CDR3 is 15 residues. CDR3 sequence: CASSFGTSGSYEQYF. The CDR3 DNA reads as TGTGCCAGCAGTTTCGGGACTAGCGGGTCCTACGAGCAGTACTTC.

This clone turned up a few times. J is TRBJ2-2 and V is TRBV19; TRBD1 aligns across 8 bases. The trim removed 5 bases at V and 1 base at J, leaving 9 bases unmatched. Germline assignment: CDR1 LNHDA and CDR2 SQIVND (reference sequence). The CDR3 has 17 residues. The CDR3 region has the DNA TGTGCCAGTAGTCTGCCAGGGGGCTTTAGGAACACCGGGGAGCTGTTTTTT. Its protein product is CASSLPGGFRNTGELFF.

The chain employs TRBV7-9 and TRBJ1-1; D not certain. V was pared by 1 base and J by 9 bases, with 9 bases between. Germline V gene lookup returns CDR1 SEHNR and CDR2 FQNEAQ (reference sequence). The CDR3 sequence is 12 residues long. The DNA for the CDR3 is TGTGCCAGCAGCTTAGACAGATCTAAAGCTTTCTTT. Translation gives CASSLDRSKAFF.

The V and J genes are TRBV4-2 and TRBJ2-1; TRBD1 matches at 7 bases. V lost 0 bases to trimming and J lost 2 bases; unmatched junction nucleotides: 4. The CDR3 sequence is 16 residues long. CDR1 LGHNA and CDR2 YNFKEQ come from the germline V gene. CDR3 loop: CASSQDPGGAYNEQFF. CDR3 bases: TGTGCCAGCAGCCAAGACCCAGGGGGTGCCTACAATGAGCAGTTCTTC.

In its sample, this clone was seen a few times. The V gene is TRBV7-3, the J gene TRBJ1-2; possibly TRBD1 for D (5 bases). The CDR3 is 17 residues long. Germline V gives CDR1 SGHTA, CDR2 FQGTGA. V was shortened by 5 bases and J by 1 base, with 20 bases between the two germline ends. CDR3 DNA: TGTGCCAGCAGCCAACTACCTGACAGCCCTGATAACTATGGCTACACCTTC. It encodes CASSQLPDSPDNYGYTF.

The chain uses TRBV27 and TRBJ1-5, with D unresolved. V was pared by 5 bases and J by 5 bases, with 19 bases between. The CDR3 is 16 amino acids. Germline CDR1 reads MNHEY; CDR2 reads SMNVEV (reference sequence). The CDR3 region has the DNA TGTGCCAGCAGTCCGACTTTGACTGCTATCCATCAGCCCCAGCATTTT. Protein product: CASSPTLTAIHQPQHF.

The chain has TRBV9 and TRBJ2-5; a weak D match, TRBD2 (6 bases). The CDR3 totals 16 residues. Trimming removed 0 bases at V and 5 bases at J, with 17 bases between. Looked up from germline, CDR1 is SGDLS and CDR2 is YYNGEE. CDR3 loop: CASSVGGVGSSETQYF. The CDR3 nucleotides read TGTGCCAGCAGCGTAGGCGGGGTGGGCTCCAGCGAGACCCAGTACTTC. The variable domain in full, completed from reference TRBV9 and TRBJ2-5, reads DSGVTQTPKHLITATGQRVTLRCSPRSGDLSVYWYQQSLDQGLQFLIQYYNGEERAKGNILERFSAQQFPDLHSELNLSSLELGDSALYFCASSVGGVGSSETQYFGPGTRLLVL.

V is TRBV6-5 and J is TRBJ1-6, with D perhaps matching TRBD1 (6 bases). The CDR3 contains 13 residues. The germline V gene encodes CDR1 MNHEY and CDR2 SVGAGI. The ends were cut back, 10 bases at V and 5 bases at J, with 12 bases in the middle. DNA for the CDR3: TGTGCCATCACCGGGACACATAATTCACCCCTCCACTTT. Translated, it gives CAITGTHNSPLHF.

This chain connects TRBV25-1 to TRBJ1-1, with D possibly TRBD1 on 5 matching bases. V was cut by 5 bases and J by 1 base, with 20 bases left in between. There are 17 residues in the CDR3. CDR1 is MGHDK, CDR2 SYGVNS, per germline. CDR3 nucleotides: TGTGCCAGCAGTTTAGGGGCAGTAGGAACAAGGAACACTGAAGCTTTCTTT. Translation gives CASSLGAVGTRNTEAFF.

This chain joins TRBV11-1 and TRBJ1-2; TRBD1 agrees at 9 bases. J gave up 8 bases and V 4 bases, and 14 bases lay outside the gene matches. Germline CDR1 SGHAT, CDR2 FQDESV (reference sequence). The CDR3 length is 16 residues. In DNA form, the CDR3 reads TGTGCCAGCAGCTCAAGCCCGGGACAGGGAGTATACGGCTACACCTTC. Translating it yields CASSSSPGQGVYGYTF.

This chain uses TRBV5-1 with TRBJ1-4; TRBD1 aligns across 7 bases. The length of the CDR3 is 15 residues. Looked up from germline, CDR1 is SGHRS and CDR2 is YFSETQ. V dropped 0 bases and J dropped 5; count of bases not matched to a gene: 4. The CDR3 DNA reads as TGCGCCAGCAGCTTGGAAGACAGGGACAATGAAAAACTGTTTTTT. It translates to CASSLEDRDNEKLFF.

The rearrangement joins TRBV27 to TRBJ2-7; 10 nucleotides line up with TRBD2. This CDR3 is built from 19 residues. J was trimmed by 4 bases and V by 5 bases; bases with no gene match: 20. CDR1 is MNHEY, CDR2 SMNVEV, per germline (reference sequence). The CDR3, as DNA: TGTGCCAGCAGTACATACAGGGGGTTCCTAGCGGGGGTAGAATACGAGCAGTACTTC. Amino acids: CASSTYRGFLAGVEYEQYF.

The chain couples TRBV28 to TRBJ1-2, with 7 bases lining up with TRBD1. CDR3 size: 13 residues. CDR1 is MDHEN, CDR2 SYDVKM, per germline. Trimming removed 6 bases from V and 8 bases from J; junction bases left unmatched: 9. Here the CDR3 DNA reads TGTGCCAGCAGGCCGGGACAGAAAGGAGGCTACACCTTC. Encoded protein: CASRPGQKGGYTF.

The chain couples TRBV3-1 (or the pseudogene TRBV3-2) to TRBJ1-1, with 7 nucleotides matching TRBD1. The CDR3 sequence is 14 residues long. V lost 2 bases, J lost 4 bases, and 4 bases stayed unmatched. Germline CDR1 and CDR2: LGHDT and YNNKEL (reference sequence). The DNA of the CDR3 is TGTGCCAGCAGCCAAACCCAGGGGGGCACTGAAGCTTTCTTT. Encoded protein: CASSQTQGGTEAFF.

This sequence joins TRBV2 and TRBJ1-1; tentatively, D is TRBD1 (6 bases). V dropped 6 bases and J dropped 7 bases, with 18 bases sitting between them. Germline CDR1 reads SNHLY; CDR2 reads FYNNEI. There are 14 residues in the CDR3. CDR3 loop: CASSIGQLSGEAFF. The CDR3 DNA reads TGTGCCAGCAGCATCGGACAGTTGTCGGGTGAAGCTTTCTTT.

This chain joins TRBV6-5 and TRBJ2-7; 7 bases agree with TRBD1. Germline V gives CDR1 MNHEY, CDR2 SVGAGI. J was trimmed by 6 bases and V by 5 bases; bases with no gene match: 13. CDR3 length equals 15 residues. CDR3 amino acids: CASSPPTGTSGEQYF. In DNA form, the CDR3 reads TGTGCCAGCAGTCCCCCGACAGGGACGTCCGGCGAGCAGTACTTC.

The chain recombines TRBV5-1 with TRBJ2-2, with 7 bases aligning to TRBD2. The CDR3 sequence is 16 residues long. Unmatched junction bases numbered 4, after V lost 0 bases and J lost 2 bases. Per the germline V gene, CDR1 is SGHRS and CDR2 is YFSETQ. CDR3 nucleotides: TGCGCCAGCAGCTTGGTTGCGGGGGTTAACACCGGGGAGCTGTTTTTT. As protein: CASSLVAGVNTGELFF. Full variable domain (missing parts from reference TRBV5-1 and TRBJ2-2): KAGVTQTPRYLIKTRGQQVTLSCSPISGHRSVSWYQQTPGQGLQFLFEYFSETQRNKGNFPGRFSGRQFSNSRSEMNVSTLELGDSALYLCASSLVAGVNTGELFFGEGSRLTVL.

This chain joins TRBV29-1 and TRBJ2-1, with TRBD2 matching over 7 bases. V shed 6 bases and J 7 bases; nucleotides not matched to a gene: 6. The CDR3 runs 12 residues. The germline gives CDR1 SQVTM, CDR2 ANQGSEA. The CDR3 coding sequence is TGCAGCGTGGACCGACTAGCAAATGAGCAGTTCTTC. It specifies CSVDRLANEQFF.

The V gene is TRBV7-9, the J gene TRBJ1-1, with 8 bases fitting TRBD1. Germline assignment: CDR1 SEHNR and CDR2 FQNEAQ (reference sequence). The V segment lost 4 bases and the J segment 4 bases; nucleotides outside the gene matches: 5. CDR3 length equals 14 residues. DNA of the CDR3: TGTGCCAGCAGCTCGGACAGGGAGGTCACTGAAGCTTTCTTT. Translated, it gives CASSSDREVTEAFF.

This chain joins TRBV19 and TRBJ1-1; perhaps TRBD1 as D (5 bases). The V gene lost 7 bases and the J gene lost 0 bases, with 15 bases spanning the gap. Per germline, CDR1 LNHDA and CDR2 SQIVND (reference sequence). The CDR3 totals 15 residues. CDR3 in amino acids: CASKAGIIMNTEAFF. In nucleotides, the CDR3 is TGTGCCAGTAAGGCAGGGATAATCATGAACACTGAAGCTTTCTTT.

The V gene is TRBV5-6, the J gene TRBJ1-1; 7 bases align to TRBD1. The V gene's germline CDR1 is SGHDT and CDR2 YYEEEE. The CDR3 has 12 amino acids. The ends lost 0 bases at V and 11 bases at J; junction bases unmatched: 4. CDR3 in amino acids: CASSLVRGRAFF. DNA of the CDR3: TGTGCCAGCAGCTTGGTAAGGGGGCGGGCTTTCTTT.

The CDR3 reads CSGTGQIGTEAFF. CDR3 coding DNA: TGCAGCGGAACCGGACAGATTGGCACTGAAGCTTTCTTT. This chain connects TRBV29-1 to TRBJ1-1; TRBD1 is a possible D gene (6 bases). The CDR3 runs to 13 residues. The germline V gene has CDR1 SQVTM and CDR2 ANQGSEA. V was pared by 7 bases and J by 4 bases, with 16 bases between.